The 7 T cell receptor beta chains below all came from one sample that was sequenced in a study of blood T cell repertoires in COVID-19. Sequencing was performed with immunoSEQ multiplex PCR; in TCRdb, only in-frame clones are kept and a portion is missing. The sample shows around 130,000 clones, 84% of them seen only once. Sequenced sample: PBMCs or T cells enriched from blood (not recorded which). Source of these receptors: a woman aged 18-29 years who had been exposed to COVID-19.

This clone has just a few counts. Here the CDR3 DNA reads TGTGCCACCAGTGATTTGGGGCAGGGGGGAAACTATGGCTACACCTTC. Translating it yields CATSDLGQGGNYGYTF. This chain joins TRBV24-1 and TRBJ1-2, with 7 nucleotides matching TRBD1. The CDR3 runs 16 residues. Looked up from germline, CDR1 is KGHDR and CDR2 is SFDVKD. V lost 0 bases and J lost 2; bases outside the gene matches: 5.

This clone was seen just once. In nucleotides, the CDR3 is TGTGCCACCAGCATGCACTACTCTGGAAACACCATATATTTT. It translates to CATSMHYSGNTIYF. This chain links TRBV15 with TRBJ1-3; D ambiguous. This CDR3 contains 14 residues. The germline gives CDR1 LNHNV, CDR2 YYDKDF (reference sequence). V was trimmed by 4 bases and J by 0 bases, leaving 7 bases between them.

The rearrangement links TRBV28 to TRBJ2-1, with 10 bases lining up with TRBD2. This CDR3 has 15 residues. The V gene's germline CDR1 is MDHEN and CDR2 SYDVKM. V lost 7 bases, J lost 2 bases, and 5 bases stayed unmatched. In nucleotides, the CDR3 is TGTGCCAGCACGGGGACTAGCGTAACCTACAATGAGCAGTTCTTC. This gives the protein CASTGTSVTYNEQFF.

With regard to this clone: The DNA is omitted, as the CDR3 cannot be located on it reliably, and the CDR3 follows TCRdb's listing. The V and J genes are TRBV7-9 and TRBJ2-1; the DNA was not used to check the table's D call, TRBD2. Per germline, CDR1 SEHNR and CDR2 FQNEAQ (reference sequence). The CDR3 sequence runs 11 residues, both termini included. The chain's CDR3 is CASSWGGGSVF.

This clone was counted a few times. The chain uses TRBV4-3 and TRBJ1-2; the match to TRBD1 covers 7 bases. This CDR3 has 14 residues. J lost 7 bases, V lost 1 base, and 6 bases had no gene match. Per the germline V gene, CDR1 is LGHNA and CDR2 is YSLEER. CDR3 loop: CASSQATGLFGYTF. DNA of the CDR3: TGCGCCAGCAGCCAAGCGACAGGGCTCTTTGGCTACACCTTC.

The chain links TRBV7-3 to TRBJ2-1, with TRBD2 matching 7 bases. The CDR3 runs 13 residues. V lost 3 bases to trimming and J lost 9 bases; unmatched junction nucleotides: 5. Germline V gene lookup returns CDR1 SGHTA and CDR2 FQGTGA. The CDR3 region has the DNA TGTGCCAGCAGCTTCCAGGAGCGGGGTGAGCAGTTCTTC. As protein: CASSFQERGEQFF.

CDR3 DNA sequence: TGTGCCAGCAGCTTGGCCGGGACAGTGGGCTCTGGAAACACCATATATTTT. Protein: CASSLAGTVGSGNTIYF. J is TRBJ1-3 and V is TRBV7-2, with TRBD1 identical over 7 bases. The length of the CDR3 is 17 residues. V shed 3 bases and J 0 bases; nucleotides not matched to a gene: 8. In germline, CDR1 is SGHTA, CDR2 FQGNSA.